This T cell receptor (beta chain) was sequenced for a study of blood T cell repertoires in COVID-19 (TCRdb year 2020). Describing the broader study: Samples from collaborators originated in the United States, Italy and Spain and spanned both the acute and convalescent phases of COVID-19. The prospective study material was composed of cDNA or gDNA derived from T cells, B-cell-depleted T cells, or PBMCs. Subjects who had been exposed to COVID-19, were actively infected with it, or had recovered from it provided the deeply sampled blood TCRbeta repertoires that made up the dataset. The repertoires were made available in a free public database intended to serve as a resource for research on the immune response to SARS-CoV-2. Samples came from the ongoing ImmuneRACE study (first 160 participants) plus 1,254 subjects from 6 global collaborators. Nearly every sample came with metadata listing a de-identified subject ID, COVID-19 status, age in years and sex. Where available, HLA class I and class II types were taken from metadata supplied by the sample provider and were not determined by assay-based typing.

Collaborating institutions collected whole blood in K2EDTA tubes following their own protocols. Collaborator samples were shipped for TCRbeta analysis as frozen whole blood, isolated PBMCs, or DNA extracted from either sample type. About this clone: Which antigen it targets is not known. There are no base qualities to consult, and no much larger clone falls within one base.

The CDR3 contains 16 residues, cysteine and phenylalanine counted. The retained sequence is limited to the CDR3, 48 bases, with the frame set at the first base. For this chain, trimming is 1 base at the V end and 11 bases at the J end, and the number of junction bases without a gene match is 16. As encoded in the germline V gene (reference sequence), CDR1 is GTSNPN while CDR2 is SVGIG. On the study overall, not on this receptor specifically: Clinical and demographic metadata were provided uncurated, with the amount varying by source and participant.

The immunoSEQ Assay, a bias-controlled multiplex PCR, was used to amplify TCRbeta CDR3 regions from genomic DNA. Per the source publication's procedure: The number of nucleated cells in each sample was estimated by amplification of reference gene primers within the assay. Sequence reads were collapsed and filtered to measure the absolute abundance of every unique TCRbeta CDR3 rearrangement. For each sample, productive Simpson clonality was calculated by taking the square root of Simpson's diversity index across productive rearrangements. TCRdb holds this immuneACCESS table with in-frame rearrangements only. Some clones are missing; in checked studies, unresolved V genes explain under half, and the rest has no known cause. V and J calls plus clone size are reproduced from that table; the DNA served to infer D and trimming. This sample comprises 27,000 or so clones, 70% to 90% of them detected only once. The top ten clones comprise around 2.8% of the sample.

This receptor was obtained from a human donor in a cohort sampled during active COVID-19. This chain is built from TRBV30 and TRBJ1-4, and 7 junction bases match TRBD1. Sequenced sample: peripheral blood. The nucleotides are TGTGCCTGGAGTGGGAGACAGGGTAGTCTCCGAAGGAAACTGTTTTTT. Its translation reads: CAWSGRQGSLRRKLFF. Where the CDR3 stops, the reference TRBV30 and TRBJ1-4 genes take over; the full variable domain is SQTIHQWPATLVQPVGSPLSLECTVEGTSNPNLYWYRQAAGRGLQLLFYSVGIGQISSEVPQNLSASRPQDRQFILSSKKLLLSDSGFYLCAWSGRQGSLRRKLFFGSGTQLSVL.